This T cell receptor beta chain was sequenced during a study of monozygotic twins with inflammatory bowel disease. Eight cDNA synthesis reactions were run for every sample. Two rounds of nested PCR, of around 15 and 9 cycles, were run on TCRalpha and TCRbeta cDNA. One entry per CDR3 protein, without DNA, is what TCRdb gives after re-calling the 5' RACE reads. This sample's table reports 350,000 to 500,000 distinct CDR3 sequences. Findings and caveats of the study: Discrimination among different T cell subtypes was not achievable.

Germline CDR1 SGHNT, CDR2 YYREEE (reference sequence). The CDR3 is 13 amino acids. A note on this clonotype: The antigen is unknown.

The TCR originated in a human donor with ulcerative colitis or Crohn's disease, or a healthy co-twin of an affected twin (not recorded which). Sequences were obtained from blood. The V gene is TRBV5-4, the J gene TRBJ2-4; the D call from TCRdb, TRBD1, cannot be confirmed without DNA. The CDR3 region is CASSLAGGNGQYF.